The T cell receptor beta chain under discussion was sequenced for a study of T cells in Graves' hyperthyroidism and ophthalmopathy. Study results and caveats: Expanded thyroid clonotypes (above 0.001) were mostly also found in blood. The model predicted ophthalmopathy a median around 6.5 months before onset.

The source material, RNA transcripts, was used to amplify TCR beta CDR3 regions. The HTBI primer set was used in a first-round RT-PCR of the TCR CDR3. Each CDR3 protein gets one entry after TCRdb re-called the multiplex PCR reads with MiXCR. In the table there are some 650,000 distinct CDR3 sequences, approximately 16% of which are singletons. Each person with ophthalmopathy scored at least 3 on the Clinical Activity Score, reached NOSPECS grade 4 or higher, and had been ill under 3 months. The CDR3 sequence is 13 residues long. Trimming cost V 3 bases and J 3 bases, with 6 bases left between them. CDR1 and CDR2 from the germline V gene are MNHNS and SASEGT. For this clonotype: Its antigen is not known.

The sequenced sample was blood. The clonotype was recovered from a woman aged 40 to 50 with Graves' ophthalmopathy. The chain has TRBV6-1 and TRBJ2-1, with D possibly TRBD1 on 5 matching bases. CDR3 loop: CASSDRDYNEQFF. Written as DNA, the CDR3 is TGTGCCAGCAGTGACAGGGACTACAATGAGCAGTTCTTC.